These 15 T cell receptor beta chains came from one sample sequenced in a study of blood T cell dynamics during melanoma immunotherapy. Time point specified: week 3, after first cycle of checkpoint inhibitor. Method: immunoSEQ multiplex PCR; TCRdb's copy keeps in-frame clones and lacks some. The sample has roughly 30,000 clones, over 80% seen once; the top ten hold 10%. The sample consisted of blood, taken from a patient treated with checkpoint blockade. Receptor source: a human donor with melanoma.

The sample holds a few counts of this clone. The chain is built from TRBV5-1 and TRBJ1-2; 9 bases map to TRBD1. With 4 bases clipped from V and 6 bases from J, the junction kept 10 bases outside the gene matches. The CDR3 loop spans 15 amino acids. Germline CDR1 SGHRS, CDR2 YFSETQ. The CDR3 is CASSEDRGKYDGYTF. Written as DNA, the CDR3 is TGCGCCAGCAGCGAGGACAGGGGCAAATACGATGGCTACACCTTC.

The chain couples TRBV5-6 to TRBJ1-4, with 7 bases identical to TRBD1. Trimming took 4 bases from V and 11 from J; bases not matched to a gene: 14. Germline-derived CDR1 and CDR2 are SGHDT and YYEEEE. The CDR3 runs to 15 residues. The CDR3 region has the DNA TGTGCCAGCAGCACAACAGGGGCCCCTCTCAGGAAACTGTTTTTT. This translates into CASSTTGAPLRKLFF.

This chain connects TRBV5-1 to TRBJ2-3; 7 bases fit TRBD2. With 4 bases clipped from V and 4 bases from J, the junction kept 12 bases outside the gene matches. The CDR3 is 16 residues long. CDR1 is SGHRS and CDR2 is YFSETQ in the germline V gene. CDR3: CASSPRPGGGADTQYF. In DNA, the CDR3 is TGCGCCAGCAGCCCCCGACCCGGGGGAGGGGCAGATACGCAGTATTTT.

The V call is TRBV7-3, the J call TRBJ2-3; tentatively, D is TRBD2 (6 bases). CDR1 is SGHTA, CDR2 FQGTGA, per germline. The CDR3 contains 19 residues. V was cut by 2 bases and J by 0 bases, with 21 bases left in between. The CDR3 is CASSLGYFSRDSSTDTQYF. In DNA form, the CDR3 reads TGTGCCAGCAGCTTAGGCTATTTCTCCCGGGACTCAAGCACAGATACGCAGTATTTT.

This chain uses TRBV27 with TRBJ1-5; tentatively, D is TRBD1 (6 bases). V was trimmed by 2 bases and J by 4 bases, leaving 9 bases between them. CDR1 MNHEY and CDR2 SMNVEV come from the germline V gene (reference sequence). This CDR3 is 14 amino acids long. The DNA for the CDR3 is TGTGCCAGCAGTTTAGCGGGGGCAAATCAGCCCCAGCATTTT. It specifies CASSLAGANQPQHF.

The chain has TRBV5-5 and TRBJ2-7, with 9 nucleotides matching TRBD1. The CDR3 runs to 13 residues. Germline V CDR1 and CDR2: SGHKS, YYEKEE (reference sequence). V was pared by 5 bases and J by 4 bases, with 4 bases of the junction left unmatched. The CDR3 DNA reads TGTGCCAGCAGACACAGGGGGCGGTACGAGCAGTACTTC. Encoded protein: CASRHRGRYEQYF.

The V and J genes are TRBV7-9 and TRBJ2-1; 14 bases map to TRBD2. The CDR3 spans 16 residues. The junction had 6 bases not matched to a gene; V was cut back by 5 bases and J by 6 bases. Per germline, CDR1 SEHNR and CDR2 FQNEAQ (reference sequence). The CDR3 is CASSPPGLAGANEQFF. The CDR3, as DNA: TGTGCCAGCAGCCCCCCGGGACTAGCGGGAGCCAATGAGCAGTTCTTC.

The chain uses TRBV6-1 and TRBJ1-5; tentative D call: TRBD1 (5 bases). The V end was cut by 0 bases, the J end by 7 bases, with 13 bases between. The CDR3 length is 15 residues. Germline loops: CDR1 MNHNS, CDR2 SASEGT. The CDR3 reads CASSEAWGEWQPQHF. The CDR3 region has the DNA TGTGCCAGCAGTGAAGCGTGGGGGGAATGGCAGCCCCAGCATTTT.

This clone has more than one count but fewer than ten. The gene calls are TRBV2 and TRBJ2-5; D might be TRBD2 (7 bases). The CDR3 is 15 amino acids. The V end lost 3 bases, the J end lost 6 bases, and 17 bases lay between the germline ends. Germline-derived CDR1 and CDR2 are SNHLY and FYNNEI. CDR3 sequence reads: CASSERGGAGKTQYF. The CDR3 nucleotides are TGTGCCAGCAGTGAGCGAGGGGGGGCTGGGAAGACCCAGTACTTC.

The gene calls are TRBV14 and TRBJ2-7; D is perhaps TRBD1 (6 bases). Trimming pared 1 base from V and 7 bases from J, leaving 8 bases between. CDR3 size: 12 residues. Germline-derived CDR1 and CDR2 are SGHDN and FVKESK. In DNA form, the CDR3 reads TGTGCCAGCAGCCAAGGCAGGGGTGAGCAGTACTTC. Amino acid sequence: CASSQGRGEQYF.

The chain uses TRBV11-3 and TRBJ1-1, with 8 bases identical to TRBD1. CDR1 and CDR2 (germline): SGHNT, YENEEA. The CDR3 sequence is 16 residues long. V lost 4 bases and J lost 5; bases outside the gene matches: 12. The CDR3 sequence: CASSSGQGGEGTEAFF. The CDR3 DNA reads as TGTGCCAGCAGCTCAGGACAGGGTGGTGAAGGGACTGAAGCTTTCTTT.

CDR3 in amino acids: CASSGTSGRGGQETQYF. CDR3 in DNA: TGTGCCAGCAGCGGTACTAGCGGGAGAGGGGGCCAAGAGACCCAGTACTTC. The chain carries TRBV9 and TRBJ2-5, with 11 bases fitting TRBD2. With 3 bases clipped from V and 1 base from J, the junction kept 8 bases outside the gene matches. CDR1 and CDR2 (germline): SGDLS, YYNGEE. The CDR3 runs 17 residues.

This clone is labeled as medium-sized. The V gene is TRBV27, the J gene TRBJ2-1, with 13 nucleotides matching TRBD2. V lost 6 bases to trimming and J lost 9 bases; unmatched junction nucleotides: 20. Germline V gives CDR1 MNHEY, CDR2 SMNVEV (reference sequence). CDR3 length: 19 amino acids. The DNA of the CDR3 is TGTGCCAGCAGCTTCTTTCCCTACACTTGGACTAGCGGGAGAACTGAGCAGTTCTTC. It yields the protein CASSFFPYTWTSGRTEQFF.

This clone occurred a few times. The chain couples TRBV6-5 to TRBJ1-3; no reliable D call. The length of the CDR3 is 15 residues. Trimming stripped 2 bases from V and 2 bases from J, with 10 bases between. Germline loops: CDR1 MNHEY, CDR2 SVGAGI. CDR3 bases: TGTGCCAGCAGTTACGGGCGCCTCCCTGGAAACACCATATATTTT. This translates into CASSYGRLPGNTIYF.

The CDR3 DNA is TGTGCCAGCAGCTTGGAGGGGGGGCAGACCCAGTACTTC. Amino acids: CASSLEGGQTQYF. The chain carries TRBV11-3 and TRBJ2-5, with D tentatively TRBD2 (7 bases). The germline gives CDR1 SGHNT, CDR2 YENEEA. With 3 bases removed from V and 6 bases from J, the gap between germline ends came to 11 bases. The CDR3 spans 13 residues.